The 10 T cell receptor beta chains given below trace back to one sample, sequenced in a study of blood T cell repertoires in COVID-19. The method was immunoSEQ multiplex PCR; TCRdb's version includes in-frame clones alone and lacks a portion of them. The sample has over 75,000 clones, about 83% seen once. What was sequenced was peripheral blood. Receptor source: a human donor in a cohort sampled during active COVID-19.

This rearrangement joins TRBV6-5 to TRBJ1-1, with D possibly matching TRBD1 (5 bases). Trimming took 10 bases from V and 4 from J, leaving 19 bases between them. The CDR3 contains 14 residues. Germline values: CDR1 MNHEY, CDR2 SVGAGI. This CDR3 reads CATNLDNVGTEAFF. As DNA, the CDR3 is TGTGCCACCAACCTGGACAACGTCGGCACTGAAGCTTTCTTT.

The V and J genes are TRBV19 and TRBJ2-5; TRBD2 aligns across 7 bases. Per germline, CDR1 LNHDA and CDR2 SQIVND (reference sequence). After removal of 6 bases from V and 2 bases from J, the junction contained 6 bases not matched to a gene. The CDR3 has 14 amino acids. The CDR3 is CASSRSGLQETQYF. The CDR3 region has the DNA TGTGCCAGTAGCCGTAGCGGGTTGCAAGAGACCCAGTACTTC.

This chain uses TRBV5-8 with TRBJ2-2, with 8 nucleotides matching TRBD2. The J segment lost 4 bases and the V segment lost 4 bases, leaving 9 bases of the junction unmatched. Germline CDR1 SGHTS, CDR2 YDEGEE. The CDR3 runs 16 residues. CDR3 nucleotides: TGTGCCAGCAGCCGCAGAATAGCGGGGCTCACCGGGGAGCTGTTTTTT. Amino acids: CASSRRIAGLTGELFF.

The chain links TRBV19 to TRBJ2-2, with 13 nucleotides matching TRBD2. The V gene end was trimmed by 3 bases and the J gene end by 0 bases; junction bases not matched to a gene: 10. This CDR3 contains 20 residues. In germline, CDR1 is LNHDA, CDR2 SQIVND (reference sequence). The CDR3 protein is CASSIHGLAGALANTGELFF. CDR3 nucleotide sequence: TGTGCCAGTAGTATCCACGGACTAGCGGGAGCCCTGGCGAACACCGGGGAGCTGTTTTTT.

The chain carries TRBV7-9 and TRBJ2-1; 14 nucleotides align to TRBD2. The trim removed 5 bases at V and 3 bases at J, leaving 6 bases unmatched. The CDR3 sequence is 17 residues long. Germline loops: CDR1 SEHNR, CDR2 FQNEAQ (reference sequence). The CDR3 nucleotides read TGTGCCAGCAGCCTGGGACTAGCGGGAGCGGGCTACAATGAGCAGTTCTTC. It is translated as CASSLGLAGAGYNEQFF. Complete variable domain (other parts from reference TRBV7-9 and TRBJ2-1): DTGVSQNPRHKITKRGQNVTFRCDPISEHNRLYWYRQTLGQGPEFLTYFQNEAQLEKSRLLSDRFSAERPKGSFSTLEIQRTEQGDSAMYLCASSLGLAGAGYNEQFFGPGTRLTVL.

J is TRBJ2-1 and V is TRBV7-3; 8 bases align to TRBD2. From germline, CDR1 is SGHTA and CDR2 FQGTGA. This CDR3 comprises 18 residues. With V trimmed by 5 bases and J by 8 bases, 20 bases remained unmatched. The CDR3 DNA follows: TGTGCCAGCAGCCCGGGCCCCCCGGGCGGGACTAGATTAGATGAGCAGTTCTTC. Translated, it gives CASSPGPPGGTRLDEQFF.

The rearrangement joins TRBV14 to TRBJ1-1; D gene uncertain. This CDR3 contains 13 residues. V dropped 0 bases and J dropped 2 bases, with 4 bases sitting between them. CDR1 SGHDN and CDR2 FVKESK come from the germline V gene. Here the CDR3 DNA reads TGTGCCAGCAGCCAAGATCAAAACACTGAAGCTTTCTTT. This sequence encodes CASSQDQNTEAFF.

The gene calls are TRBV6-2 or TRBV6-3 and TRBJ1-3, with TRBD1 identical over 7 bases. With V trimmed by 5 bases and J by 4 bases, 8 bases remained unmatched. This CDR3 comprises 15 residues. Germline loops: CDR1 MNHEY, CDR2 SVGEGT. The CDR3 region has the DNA TGTGCCAGCAGTCGACCGACAGGGAACGGAAACACCATATATTTT. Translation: CASSRPTGNGNTIYF.

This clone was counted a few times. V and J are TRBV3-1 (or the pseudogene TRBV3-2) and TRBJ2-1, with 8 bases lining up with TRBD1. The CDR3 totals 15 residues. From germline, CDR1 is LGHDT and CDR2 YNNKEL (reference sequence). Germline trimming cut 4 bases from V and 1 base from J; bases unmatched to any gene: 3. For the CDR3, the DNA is TGTGCCAGCAGCCCAGGGGGCAAGTCCTACAATGAGCAGTTCTTC. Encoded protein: CASSPGGKSYNEQFF.

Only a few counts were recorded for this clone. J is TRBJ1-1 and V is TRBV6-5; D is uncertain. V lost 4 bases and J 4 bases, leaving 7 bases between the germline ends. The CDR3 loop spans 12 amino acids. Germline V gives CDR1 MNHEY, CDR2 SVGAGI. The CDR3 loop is CASSFGGTEAFF. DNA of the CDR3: TGTGCCAGCAGTTTTGGCGGCACTGAAGCTTTCTTT.